The 26 T cell receptor beta chains below were found in one sample sequenced in a study of Graves' ophthalmopathy and Graves' hyperthyroidism. As the template, RNA transcripts were used to amplify TCR beta CDR3 regions. Investigators did first-round RT-PCR with HTBI primers, then second-round multiplex PCR. One entry per CDR3 protein, called by TCRdb with MiXCR from the multiplex PCR reads. The table has around 1.1 million distinct CDR3 sequences, about 38% seen once. Sequencing was carried out using peripheral blood or thyroid tissue (not recorded which). Every receptor here comes from an adult man with Graves' hyperthyroidism.

The chain carries TRBV5-1 and TRBJ1-5; D remains ambiguous. The germline V gene encodes CDR1 SGHRS and CDR2 YFSETQ. Trimming removed 9 bases from V and 2 bases from J, with 18 bases in between. The CDR3 totals 15 residues. DNA for the CDR3: TGCGCCACCTCTCTGGGCGGAGGTGGCAATCAGCCCCAGCATTTT. It codes for CATSLGGGGNQPQHF.

As concerns this clonotype: A junction end diverges from the germline sequence, so it may reflect a read error. The chain links TRBV24-1 to TRBJ2-5; TRBD1 matches 11 bases. The CDR3 runs to 17 residues. Germline CDR1 KGHDR, CDR2 SFDVKD. This chain's CDR3 is CATSATDRGRFWETQYF. CDR3 nucleotide sequence: TGCGCCACCAGTGCTACGGACAGGGGGCGGTTTTGGGAGACCCAGTACTTC.

Details on this clonotype: A much bigger clone sits one base away, suggesting this may be a read error. This sequence joins TRBV5-1 and TRBJ1-5; TRBD1 agrees at 9 bases. Trimming at V came to 4 bases and at J to 8 bases, leaving 10 bases not matched to a gene. The germline V gene encodes CDR1 SGHRS and CDR2 YFSETQ. The CDR3 runs to 15 residues. CDR3: CASSLRPGQGEPQHF. CDR3 DNA sequence: TGCGCCAGCAGCCTCCGACCGGGACAGGGCGAGCCCCAGCATTTT.

This clonotype was counted ten times or more. The chain recombines TRBV12-3 or TRBV12-4 with TRBJ2-7, with 9 bases identical to TRBD1. This CDR3 has 15 residues. The V gene end was trimmed by 5 bases and the J gene end by 6 bases; junction bases not matched to a gene: 11. CDR3 sequence: CASSHTGTGLGEQYF. Written as DNA, the CDR3 is TGTGCCAGCAGTCACACCGGGACAGGGCTGGGCGAGCAGTACTTC.

This clonotype was observed a few times. The chain recombines TRBV24-1 with TRBJ1-1, with D possibly being TRBD1 (5 bases). The CDR3 totals 15 residues. V was trimmed by 3 bases and J by 3 bases, leaving 13 bases between them. Germline V gives CDR1 KGHDR, CDR2 SFDVKD. The CDR3 nucleotides read TGTGCCACCAGTGATCCAGGGAGTGGCGACACTGAAGCTTTCTTT. It encodes CATSDPGSGDTEAFF.

V is TRBV28 and J is TRBJ2-7; D is unclear. The CDR3 has 12 residues. CDR1 is MDHEN, CDR2 SYDVKM, per germline. V lost 6 bases, J lost 3 bases, and 9 bases lay in between. Written as DNA, the CDR3 is TGTGCCAGCAGGACAACCAACTACGAGCAGTACTTC. Translated: CASRTTNYEQYF.

In DNA, the CDR3 is TGTGCCAGCAGCTTGGAGGACAGGGACACTCGAAATTCACCCCTCCACTTT. Amino acid sequence: CASSLEDRDTRNSPLHF. This chain links TRBV7-2 with TRBJ1-6; the match to TRBD1 covers 8 bases. Per germline, CDR1 SGHTA and CDR2 FQGNSA. With V trimmed by 3 bases and J by 7 bases, 11 bases remained unmatched. This CDR3 region has 17 residues.

This clonotype has at least ten counts. In nucleotides, the CDR3 is TGCGCCAGCAGTGATCGACTAGCGGGGGGCCGATCCTACGAGCAGTACTTC. Translating gives CASSDRLAGGRSYEQYF. The chain links TRBV10-2 to TRBJ2-7; 13 nucleotides agree with TRBD2. Germline V gene lookup returns CDR1 WSHSY and CDR2 SAAADI. V was clipped by 3 bases and J by 1 base; unmatched bases: 6. This CDR3 is 17 amino acids long.

This clonotype has only a few counts. In nucleotides, the CDR3 is TGTGCCACTAGTGAGTCGGACAGCTCCTACGAGCAGTACTTC. This translates into CATSESDSSYEQYF. V gene TRBV10-3 combines with J gene TRBJ2-7; D is perhaps TRBD1 (6 bases). The germline gives CDR1 ENHRY, CDR2 SYGVKD. CDR3 length: 14 amino acids. V shed 10 bases and J shed 0 bases, with 16 bases lying between them.

This clonotype has at least ten counts. The chain recombines TRBV5-1 with TRBJ2-7; D uncertain. The CDR3 runs 12 residues. Trimming took 0 bases from V and 12 from J, leaving 13 bases between them. The germline V gene has CDR1 SGHRS and CDR2 YFSETQ. The CDR3 DNA reads as TGCGCCAGCAGCTTGGCCTCGGATAAACCGTACTTC. As protein: CASSLASDKPYF.

The chain joins TRBV7-8 to TRBJ1-2; D remains ambiguous. The germline V and J ends were trimmed by 4 bases and 8 bases, with 17 bases remaining between them. Germline lookup yields CDR1 SGHVS and CDR2 FQNEAQ. CDR3 size: 14 residues. The CDR3 here is CASSSHWGAGGYTF. The CDR3 DNA is TGTGCCAGCAGCTCCCACTGGGGAGCCGGAGGCTACACCTTC.

The chain carries TRBV12-3 or TRBV12-4 and TRBJ2-5, with 8 bases matching TRBD2. V shed 1 base, J shed 4 bases, and the junction held 5 bases outside the gene matches. This CDR3 has 15 amino acids. CDR3 amino acids: CASSLDGRAAETQYF. CDR3 nucleotides: TGTGCCAGCAGTTTAGACGGGAGGGCAGCAGAGACCCAGTACTTC.

J is TRBJ1-3 and V is TRBV2; a possible D gene is TRBD1 (5 bases). This CDR3 comprises 17 residues. V lost 8 bases and J 0 bases, leaving 20 bases between the germline ends. Germline CDR1 reads SNHLY; CDR2 reads FYNNEI. CDR3 nucleotides: TGTGCCAGCTCACCGGTTTCGGGGGACCTCTCTGGAAACACCATATATTTT. This translates into CASSPVSGDLSGNTIYF.

This clonotype was observed a handful of times. The J gene is TRBJ2-5, the V gene TRBV15; 9 positions match TRBD1. Looked up from germline, CDR1 is LNHNV and CDR2 is YYDKDF (reference sequence). V was pared by 3 bases and J by 4 bases, with 12 bases of the junction left unmatched. CDR3 length: 17 amino acids. CDR3 protein: CATSSRTTGGLRETQYF. CDR3 nucleotides: TGTGCCACCAGCAGCAGAACCACAGGGGGCCTAAGAGAGACCCAGTACTTC.

V gene TRBV19 combines with J gene TRBJ1-2; perhaps TRBD1 as D (6 bases). V was cut by 2 bases and J by 4 bases, with 8 bases left in between. The CDR3 extends over 13 amino acids. Germline V CDR1 and CDR2: LNHDA, SQIVND (reference sequence). As DNA, the CDR3 is TGTGCCAGTAGTATATGGACAGCCTATGGCTACACCTTC. Translation gives CASSIWTAYGYTF.

The genes are TRBV7-8 and TRBJ2-3; perhaps TRBD2 as D (6 bases). CDR3 size: 17 residues. V lost 1 base and J 2 bases, leaving 16 bases between the germline ends. From germline, CDR1 is SGHVS and CDR2 FQNEAQ. CDR3 nucleotide sequence: TGTGCCAGCAGCTTAGACGGTGTGACTAGTACCACAGATACGCAGTATTTT. Encoded protein: CASSLDGVTSTTDTQYF.

As for this clonotype: This could be a read error, since a much larger clone is one nucleotide away. The chain recombines TRBV10-3 with TRBJ1-2, with 7 bases matching TRBD1. Unmatched junction bases numbered 5, after V lost 6 bases and J lost 4 bases. Germline lookup yields CDR1 ENHRY and CDR2 SYGVKD. CDR3 length: 13 amino acids. CDR3 protein: CAIRAGTAYGYTF. The CDR3 DNA reads as TGTGCCATCAGGGCCGGGACAGCCTATGGCTACACCTTC.

About this clonotype itself: A read error is possible here, since a much larger clone lies one base away. The rearrangement links TRBV19 to TRBJ2-7, with 9 bases lining up with TRBD2. Germline V gene data show CDR1 as LNHDA and CDR2 as SQIVND (reference sequence). The CDR3 runs 14 residues. The chain's CDR3 is CASSPLAGNYERYF. CDR3 nucleotides: TGTGCCAGTAGTCCGCTAGCGGGAAACTACGAGCGGTACTTC.

This clonotype was seen a few times. The gene calls are TRBV7-2 and TRBJ1-2, with D unclear. V lost 10 bases and J lost 1, with 10 bases in between. Germline loops: CDR1 SGHTA, CDR2 FQGNSA. The CDR3 runs to 12 residues. The CDR3 region is CATSFFNYGYTF. The CDR3 nucleotides read TGTGCCACCTCATTCTTTAACTATGGCTACACCTTC.

The CDR3 spells CAISFGTGVLETQYF. In DNA form, the CDR3 reads TGTGCCATCAGTTTCGGGACAGGGGTCTTGGAGACCCAGTACTTC. This chain connects TRBV10-3 to TRBJ2-5; TRBD1 aligns across 10 bases. Per germline, CDR1 ENHRY and CDR2 SYGVKD. The length of the CDR3 is 15 residues. Unmatched junction bases numbered 8, after V lost 5 bases and J lost 5 bases.

On this clonotype: The junction differs from germline at one of its ends, possibly a read error. The rearrangement links TRBV10-3 to TRBJ1-6; tentative D call: TRBD1 (6 bases). CDR3 length: 16 residues. Germline lookup yields CDR1 ENHRY and CDR2 SYGVKD. In nucleotides, the CDR3 is TGTGCCATCAGCGAGTCGGCAGGGGCGACGGGCCCACCCCTCCACTTT. Translated, it gives CAISESAGATGPPLHF.

Concerning this clonotype: The junction departs from germline at one end; a sequencing error may be responsible. The chain couples TRBV15 to TRBJ1-1; a weak D match, TRBD1 (5 bases). This CDR3 has 15 residues. The germline V gene has CDR1 LNHNV and CDR2 YYDKDF (reference sequence). The CDR3 sequence: CATSGDRAGGTEAFF. The CDR3 region has the DNA TGTGCCACCAGCGGAGATCGGGCCGGGGGCACTGAAGCTTTCTTT.

This clonotype was observed many times. The chain links TRBV7-9 to TRBJ2-5, with 7 bases matching TRBD2. Looked up from germline, CDR1 is SEHNR and CDR2 is FQNEAQ (reference sequence). J gave up 1 base and V 5 bases, and 16 bases lay outside the gene matches. The CDR3 totals 18 residues. Here the CDR3 reads CASSKDPFAGAIQETQYF. The CDR3, as DNA: TGTGCCAGCAGCAAAGACCCCTTTGCGGGAGCGATCCAAGAGACCCAGTACTTC.

Notes on this clonotype: A read error may be the cause here, since a much bigger clone is one base away. The genes are TRBV29-1 and TRBJ1-5; D remains unclear. Trimming removed 6 bases at V and 8 bases at J, with 20 bases between. Germline V gene sequence: CDR1 SQVTM, CDR2 ANQGSEA. This CDR3 is built from 14 residues. As DNA, the CDR3 is TGCAGCGTAGAGCCGTCCACTGCAAATAAGCCCCAGCATTTT. Translation gives CSVEPSTANKPQHF.

About this clonotype itself: This may be a read error: a much more frequent sequence differs by one nucleotide. The CDR3 sequence is CASSSDREAFF. The CDR3 DNA reads as TGTGCCAGCAGCTCGGATCGTGAAGCTTTCTTT. This rearrangement joins TRBV7-8 to TRBJ1-1; D is undetermined. The V and J ends lost 4 bases and 7 bases respectively, with 7 bases between them. The CDR3 has 11 residues. Germline values: CDR1 SGHVS, CDR2 FQNEAQ.

About this clonotype: The junction and the germline gene differ at one end; a read error may be behind it. This rearrangement joins TRBV7-9 to TRBJ2-7; a weak D match, TRBD2 (7 bases). Germline V gene data show CDR1 as SEHNR and CDR2 as FQNEAQ (reference sequence). The CDR3 loop spans 15 amino acids. CDR3 nucleotide sequence: TGTGTCAGCAGCTTAGGAGGGGGGGCATCCTACGAGCAGTACTTC. Encoded protein: CVSSLGGGASYEQYF. Variable domain in full (rest from reference TRBV7-9 and TRBJ2-7): DTGVSQNPRHKITKRGQNVTFRCDPISEHNRLYWYRQTLGQGPEFLTYFQNEAQLEKSRLLSDRFSAERPKGSFSTLEIQRTEQGDSAMYLCVSSLGGGASYEQYFGPGTRLTVT.